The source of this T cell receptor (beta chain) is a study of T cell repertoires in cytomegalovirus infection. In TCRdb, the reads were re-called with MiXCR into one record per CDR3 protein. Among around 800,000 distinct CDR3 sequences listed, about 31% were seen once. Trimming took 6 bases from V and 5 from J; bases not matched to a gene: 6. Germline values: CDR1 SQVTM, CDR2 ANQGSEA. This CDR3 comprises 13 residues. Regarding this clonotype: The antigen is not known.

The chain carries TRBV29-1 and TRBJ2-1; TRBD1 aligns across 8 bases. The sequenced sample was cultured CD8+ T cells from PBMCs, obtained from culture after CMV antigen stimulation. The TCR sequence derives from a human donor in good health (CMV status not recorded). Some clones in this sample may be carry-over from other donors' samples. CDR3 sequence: CSVPGQVNNEQFF. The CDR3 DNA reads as TGCAGCGTGCCGGGACAGGTTAACAATGAGCAGTTCTTC.